The rows below give T cell receptor beta chains drawn from one sample of a study of blood T cell repertoires in COVID-19. Clones were sequenced by immunoSEQ multiplex PCR, and TCRdb holds only the in-frame ones, with some missing. This table holds over 120,000 clones, roughly 87% found once. The sequencing sample was made of peripheral blood. These TCRs come from a woman aged 50 to 60 with acute or convalescent COVID-19. Both conserved end residues are part of each CDR3. Each record gives: CDR3 protein, CDR3 length, V gene.

CASSQDRGVETQYF | 14 | TRBV14
CASSRGAQETQYF | 13 | TRBV6-5
CASRGHNNEQFF | 12 | TRBV25-1
CASSLGIGGYSYNEQFF | 17 | TRBV7-6
CASSYSIGQGHTEAFF | 16 | TRBV6-6
CATSKKTGGLGEQYF | 15 | TRBV15
CASRDTSSGNTIYF | 14 | TRBV5-4
CASSYLRTGFQPQHF | 15 | TRBV6-2/TRBV6-3
CSVEISRGGTEAFF | 14 | TRBV29-1
CASSSKREKSGEQFF | 15 | TRBV10-1
CASSLDGGDTQYF | 13 | TRBV7-3
CASSDRPGGKEISYNEQFF | 19 | TRBV6-4
CASSLQKGGGSDTQYF | 16 | TRBV3-1/TRBV3-2
CASSLDRGRILYGYTF | 16 | TRBV7-9
CASSPRLAGAGTDTQYF | 17 | TRBV5-8
CASSPDRAGANVLTF | 15 | TRBV6-4
CSVDPPLAGAIPSTDTQYF | 19 | TRBV29-1
CATSDPGLAGLETQYF | 16 | TRBV24-1
CSARDTYGYTF | 11 | TRBV29-1
CSVESREAFF | 10 | TRBV29-1
CASSQGRLAGQIGTQYF | 17 | TRBV4-1
CASSVQVYTGELFF | 14 | TRBV9
CASSLSWTGPQYF | 13 | TRBV27
CATSSDKVASYGYTF | 15 | TRBV15